The 18 T cell receptor beta chains below all came from one sample that was sequenced in a study of OX40 agonist ivuxolimab in advanced cancers. To prepare the library, the immunoSEQ multiplex PCR assay was applied. TCRdb took over this immuneACCESS table, retaining in-frame rearrangements with V and J assigned. Such tables are incomplete; in checked studies, under half of the missing clones stem from an unresolved V gene, and the remainder is unexplained. The sample data list around 70,000 clones, and about 79% of these were observed just once. Jointly, the top ten make up around 1.1% of the sample. The sequencing used CD4+ or CD8+ T cells sorted from blood, collected in a trial of the OX40 agonist ivuxolimab. These receptors all stem from an adult with an advanced solid tumor such as melanoma, head and neck, liver or kidney cancer.

The chain combines TRBV11-2 with TRBJ2-1; possible D gene TRBD1, 5 bases. Trimming pared 5 bases from V and 6 bases from J, leaving 17 bases between. The germline gives CDR1 SGHAT, CDR2 FQNNGV. The CDR3 covers 15 residues. The CDR3 DNA reads as TGTGCCAGCAGCCGGAAGGTGGGGCAGGCCAATGAGCAGTTCTTC. Translation gives CASSRKVGQANEQFF.

This chain connects TRBV18 to TRBJ1-2; possible D gene TRBD1, 6 bases. Germline V gene data show CDR1 as KGHSH and CDR2 as LQKENI. The CDR3 has 14 residues. Trimming removed 1 base from V and 8 bases from J, with 14 bases in between. CDR3 in amino acids: CASSPLQGQGGYTF. The CDR3 nucleotides are TGTGCCAGCTCACCACTACAGGGCCAGGGGGGCTACACCTTC.

The CDR3 nucleotides are TGTGCCAGCAGTTACTCGCCTAGCAGGTATGAGCAGTTCTTC. It is translated as CASSYSPSRYEQFF. The chain has TRBV6-5 and TRBJ2-1, with D possibly matching TRBD2 (5 bases). The germline V gene encodes CDR1 MNHEY and CDR2 SVGAGI. Trimming removed 0 bases from V and 8 bases from J, with 11 bases in between. The CDR3 sequence is 14 residues long.

The CDR3 DNA reads as TGTGCCAGCAGTGAGGCGTCAGGGGGCGGGAACACCATATATTTT. This sequence encodes CASSEASGGGNTIYF. The chain recombines TRBV25-1 with TRBJ1-3; 8 bases are shared with TRBD1. The germline CDR1 and CDR2 sequences are MGHDK and SYGVNS. The CDR3 loop spans 15 amino acids. Unmatched junction bases numbered 8, after V lost 3 bases and J lost 7 bases.

The rearrangement links TRBV7-6 to TRBJ2-1; TRBD2 matches 7 bases. V lost 2 bases, J lost 5 bases, and 3 bases stayed unmatched. This CDR3 contains 14 residues. Germline CDR1 is SGHVS and CDR2 is FNYEAQ. The CDR3: CASSLTAGNNEQFF. In DNA, the CDR3 is TGTGCCAGCAGCTTAACAGCGGGGAACAATGAGCAGTTCTTC. The full variable domain, with the rest looked up from reference TRBV7-6 and TRBJ2-1, is GAGVSQSPRYKVTKRGQDVALRCDPISGHVSLYWYRQALGQGPEFLTYFNYEAQQDKSGLPNDRFSAERPEGSISTLTIQRTEQRDSAMYRCASSLTAGNNEQFFGPGTRLTVL.

The chain recombines TRBV14 with TRBJ1-6; weak D call: TRBD1 (6 bases). Germline V gene lookup returns CDR1 SGHDN and CDR2 FVKESK. V was cut by 7 bases and J by 7 bases, with 11 bases left in between. The CDR3 spans 13 residues. CDR3 amino acids: CASKDSRNSPLHF. CDR3 DNA: TGTGCCAGCAAGGACAGTCGGAATTCACCCCTCCACTTT.

This sequence joins TRBV19 and TRBJ2-2; D is tentatively TRBD1 or TRBD2 (6 bases each). V was shortened by 6 bases and J by 6 bases, with 14 bases between the two germline ends. The length of the CDR3 is 14 residues. Germline V gene data show CDR1 as LNHDA and CDR2 as SQIVND (reference sequence). The CDR3 is CASSLPRGPGELFF. In nucleotides, the CDR3 is TGTGCCAGTAGCCTCCCCCGGGGGCCCGGGGAGCTGTTTTTT.

The genes are TRBV7-2 and TRBJ1-6; D may be TRBD1 (6 bases). Germline values: CDR1 SGHTA, CDR2 FQGNSA. Trimming pared 0 bases from V and 4 bases from J, leaving 16 bases between. The CDR3 is made up of 18 amino acids. The CDR3 DNA reads TGTGCCAGCAGCTTAGCGTTTGGGGGGCCAGGATATAATTCACCCCTCCACTTT. This translates into CASSLAFGGPGYNSPLHF.

The chain couples TRBV10-3 to TRBJ1-2; D might be TRBD1 (5 bases). This CDR3 is 12 amino acids long. Germline CDR1 reads ENHRY; CDR2 reads SYGVKD. Trimming shortened V by 8 bases and J by 6 bases, and 13 bases separated the two germline ends. The CDR3 bases are TGTGCCATCTCCGGGACGGGGAATGGCTACACCTTC. This sequence encodes CAISGTGNGYTF.

The chain recombines TRBV7-3 with TRBJ1-1; D is unresolved. CDR1 and CDR2 (germline): SGHTA, FQGTGA. The CDR3 runs 17 residues. V lost 2 bases to trimming and J lost 4 bases, with 20 bases between them. CDR3 sequence reads: CASSLLLGPNLGTEAFF. CDR3 bases: TGTGCCAGCAGCTTATTATTAGGGCCGAATTTAGGCACTGAAGCTTTCTTT.

This chain uses TRBV5-4 with TRBJ2-3; the D is unclear. Germline CDR1 is SGHNT and CDR2 is YYREEE (reference sequence). CDR3 length: 13 amino acids. With 0 bases removed from V and 4 bases from J, the gap between germline ends came to 6 bases. CDR3 in amino acids: CASSLADPDTQYF. The CDR3 DNA reads TGTGCCAGCAGCTTGGCGGACCCAGATACGCAGTATTTT.

The gene calls are TRBV9 and TRBJ2-5; 8 bases fit TRBD2. V lost 0 bases, J lost 3 bases, and 10 bases stayed unmatched. The CDR3 is 17 residues long. Germline assignment: CDR1 SGDLS and CDR2 YYNGEE. The CDR3: CASSVGSLAGIKETQYF. The CDR3 nucleotides are TGTGCCAGCAGCGTAGGATCGCTAGCGGGCATCAAAGAGACCCAGTACTTC.

This chain uses TRBV15 with TRBJ1-6; the D gene is possibly TRBD1 (6 bases). This CDR3 is 14 amino acids long. Trimming stripped 4 bases from V and 2 bases from J, with 6 bases between. CDR1 and CDR2 from the germline V gene are LNHNV and YYDKDF (reference sequence). CDR3 DNA: TGTGCCACCAGCAACAGGGCCTATAATTCACCCCTCCACTTT. Amino acids: CATSNRAYNSPLHF.

This chain links TRBV5-4 with TRBJ1-2; D gene ambiguous. Trimming took 1 base from V and 0 from J, leaving 7 bases between them. Germline CDR1 is SGHNT and CDR2 is YYREEE (reference sequence). The CDR3 has 14 amino acids. For the CDR3, the DNA is TGTGCCAGCAGCTTGTTCGGAGCTAACTATGGCTACACCTTC. Translating gives CASSLFGANYGYTF. The full variable domain, rest sourced from reference TRBV5-4 and TRBJ1-2, is ETGVTQSPTHLIKTRGQQVTLRCSSQSGHNTVSWYQQALGQGPQFIFQYYREEENGRGNFPPRFSGLQFPNYSSELNVNALELDDSALYLCASSLFGANYGYTFGSGTRLTVV.

This clone was seen a single time. Mismatch with germline at one junction end may stem from a read error. This rearrangement joins TRBV12-5 to TRBJ2-3; the match to TRBD2 covers 8 bases. Germline values: CDR1 LGHNT, CDR2 FRNRAP. The CDR3 loop spans 16 amino acids. The CDR3 is CARGLGDGGGTDTQYF. DNA for the CDR3: TGTGCTAGGGGTTTGGGGGACGGGGGGGGCACAGATACGCAGTATTTT.

V usage is TRBV6-1 and J usage is TRBJ2-7; D unclear. The V and J ends lost 5 bases and 6 bases respectively, with 8 bases between them. CDR3 length equals 11 residues. Germline-derived CDR1 and CDR2 are MNHNS and SASEGT. The chain's CDR3 is CASSWAAEQYF. The DNA for the CDR3 is TGTGCCAGCAGTTGGGCGGCCGAGCAGTACTTC.

To note about this clone: This same CDR3 is encoded by further DNA sequences in the sample. V and J are TRBV7-2 and TRBJ2-3, with 9 positions matching TRBD1. This CDR3 spans 16 amino acids. Losses at the gene ends were 1 base for V and 4 bases for J; bases not matched to a gene: 6. Germline CDR1 SGHTA, CDR2 FQGNSA. As DNA, the CDR3 is TGTGCCAGCAGCTTAGAAGGGACAGGGTCCGCAGATACGCAGTATTTT. It encodes CASSLEGTGSADTQYF.

This clone is a singleton in its sample. This chain links TRBV6-1 with TRBJ2-1, with 11 bases aligning to TRBD2. This CDR3 contains 16 residues. V was pared by 4 bases and J by 8 bases, with 10 bases of the junction left unmatched. CDR1 and CDR2 from the germline V gene are MNHNS and SASEGT. The CDR3 spells CASSVFSGGAADEQFF. Written as DNA, the CDR3 is TGTGCCAGCAGTGTTTTTAGCGGGGGGGCCGCCGATGAGCAGTTCTTC.